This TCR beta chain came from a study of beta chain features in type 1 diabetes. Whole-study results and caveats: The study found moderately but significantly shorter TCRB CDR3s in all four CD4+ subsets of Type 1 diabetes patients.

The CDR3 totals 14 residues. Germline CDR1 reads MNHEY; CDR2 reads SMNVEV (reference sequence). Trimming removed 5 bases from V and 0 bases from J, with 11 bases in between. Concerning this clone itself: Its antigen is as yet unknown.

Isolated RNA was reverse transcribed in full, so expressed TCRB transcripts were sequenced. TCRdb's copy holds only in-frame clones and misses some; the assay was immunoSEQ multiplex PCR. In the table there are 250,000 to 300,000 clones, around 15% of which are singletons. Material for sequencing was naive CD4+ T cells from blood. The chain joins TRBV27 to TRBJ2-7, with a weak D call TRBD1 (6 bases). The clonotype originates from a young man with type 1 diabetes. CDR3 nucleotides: TGTGCCAGCAGTATCAGGGGACCCTCCTACGAGCAGTACTTC. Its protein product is CASSIRGPSYEQYF.